This T cell receptor (beta chain) originates from a study of OX40 agonist ivuxolimab in advanced cancers. For the wider study: Ivuxolimab, which targeted the costimulatory receptor OX40 (CD134), was an agonistic, fully human IgG2 monoclonal antibody. The paper covers the monotherapy dose-escalation part of the phase I ivuxolimab trial, which included N of about 51 patients. The point of sequencing TCRbeta in the periphery was to test whether ivuxolimab changed TCR sequence diversity and drove clonal T-cell expansion. Prior anti-PD-1, anti-PD-L1 or anti-CTLA-4 therapy was permitted, and checkpoint inhibitors had been received by 30% to 40% of dose-escalation patients. In the dose-escalation cohort, nearly 85% of patients were male, and the mean age was roughly 56 years with a range of about 20 to 90. Intravenous ivuxolimab was administered to patients every 2 weeks at six dose levels: 0.01, 0.1, 0.3, 1.5, 3 and 10 mg/kg. Three dose-escalation patients achieved partial responses, one with hepatocellular carcinoma and two with cutaneous melanoma. Among the 52 dose-escalation patients, 19 had hepatocellular carcinoma, roughly 15 melanoma, 9 renal cell carcinoma and 9 head and neck cancer. What the work shows at the level of the full study, not this receptor alone: At doses of 0.1 to 3.0 mg/kg, clonal expansion of both CD4+ and CD8+ blood T cells was observed from baseline to week 6. Low levels of normalized T-cell clonal expansion were also seen in some nonresponding patients. Partial responders in the 0.1-3.0 mg/kg groups had among the lowest normalized peripheral clonal expansion, especially among CD8+ T cells. On average, CD8+ T cells showed more expanded clones than CD4+ T cells after ivuxolimab. The antigen specificity of the peripheral T cells that underwent clonal expansion was not determined.

For sequencing of the TCRbeta CDR3 region, genomic DNA was extracted from the sorted cells. TCRbeta CDR3 regions were sequenced using the immunoSEQ Assay. This is the immuneACCESS table as TCRdb keeps it, with only in-frame sequences that have V and J called. A part of the clones is gone; compared with another copy, unresolved V genes explain less than half, and the rest is unexplained. The sample table lists about 110,000 clones, roughly 90% of them with a count of one. The ten largest clonotypes hold about 0.25% of the sample. About this clone: Its recognized antigen is unknown. Base qualities are not recorded, but no much larger clone differs from it by a single base.

The germline V gene provides CDR1 SGDLS and CDR2 YYNGEE. The CDR3, from cysteine to phenylalanine, totals 13 residues. The retained sequence is limited to the CDR3, 39 bases, with the frame set at the first base. Trimming costs V 0 bases and J 8 bases, and their ends lie 10 bases apart. Patients with autoimmune disease history or receiving systemic immunosuppression were excluded from the trial. Peripheral blood for TCR sequencing was collected from all dose cohorts at baseline, on cycle 4 day 1, and on cycle 7 day 1. The samples were drawn from a first-in-human, open-label, multicenter phase I dose-escalation trial of ivuxolimab. Adults with locally advanced or metastatic head and neck squamous cell, hepatocellular, melanoma or renal cell carcinoma were enrolled in the trial. Before TCR sequencing, CD4+ T cells and CD8+ T cells from peripheral blood were sorted into separate populations.

The receptor was isolated from an adult with an advanced solid tumor such as melanoma, head and neck, liver or kidney cancer. The chain links TRBV9 with TRBJ2-3, with the D gene too uncertain to name. Sample: CD4+ or CD8+ T cells sorted from blood, taken in a trial of the OX40 agonist ivuxolimab. The CDR3 is CASSVESRGTQYF. The bases are TGTGCCAGCAGCGTAGAATCCAGAGGTACGCAGTATTTT.